The text below deals with one T cell receptor beta chain. Its antigen is unidentified. This entry is derived from a study of identifying expanded T cells in peripheral blood. Study outcomes and limitations: Over two and four weeks, about 15 and 19 clones changed, versus approximately 1.2 between replicates. Variance in clone template counts between approximately 2-week samples significantly increased with total template count across all healthy donors.

Healthy donors had no documented immune events, such as infections, while sampled. Germline assignment: CDR1 SSHAT and CDR2 FNYEAQ (reference sequence). V was cut by 7 bases and J by 1 base, with 10 bases left in between. This CDR3 is built from 13 residues. The data were produced by immunoSEQ multiplex PCR, yet TCRdb's version contains in-frame clones alone and is incomplete. The table lists around 130,000 clones, less than 90% of them singletons. The receptor comes from a person between 18 and 75 years old in good health. Sequenced material: blood. The rearrangement uses TRBV7-7 and TRBJ1-2; D remains unclear. CDR3 bases: TGTGCCAGCAAAAAGGTGGTTAACTATGGCTACACCTTC. It encodes CASKKVVNYGYTF.